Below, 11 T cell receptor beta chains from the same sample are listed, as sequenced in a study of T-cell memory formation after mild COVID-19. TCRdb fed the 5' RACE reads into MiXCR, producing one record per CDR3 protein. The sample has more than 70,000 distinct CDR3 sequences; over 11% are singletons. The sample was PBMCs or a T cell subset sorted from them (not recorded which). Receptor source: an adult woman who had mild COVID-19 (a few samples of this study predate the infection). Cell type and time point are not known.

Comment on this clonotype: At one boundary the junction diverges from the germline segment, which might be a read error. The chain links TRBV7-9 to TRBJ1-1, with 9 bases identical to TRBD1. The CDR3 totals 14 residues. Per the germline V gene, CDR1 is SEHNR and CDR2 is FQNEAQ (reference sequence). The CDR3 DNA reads TGTGCCAGCAGTTACCCGGGACAGGGCCCTCCTGAGGTCTTT. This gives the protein CASSYPGQGPPEVF.

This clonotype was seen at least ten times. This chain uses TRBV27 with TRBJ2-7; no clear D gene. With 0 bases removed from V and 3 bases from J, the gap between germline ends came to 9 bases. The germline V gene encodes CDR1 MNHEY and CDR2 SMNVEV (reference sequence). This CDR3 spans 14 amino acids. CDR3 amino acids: CASSLSGRNYEQYF. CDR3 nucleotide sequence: TGTGCCAGCAGTTTATCTGGACGAAACTACGAGCAGTACTTC.

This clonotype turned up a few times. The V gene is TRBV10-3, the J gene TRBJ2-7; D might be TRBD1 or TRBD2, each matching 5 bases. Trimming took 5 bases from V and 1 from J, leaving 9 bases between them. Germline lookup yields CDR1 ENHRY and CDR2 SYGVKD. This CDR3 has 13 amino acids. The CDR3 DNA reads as TGTGCCATCAGTTCCGGGGCATCCTACGAGCAGTACTTC. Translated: CAISSGASYEQYF.

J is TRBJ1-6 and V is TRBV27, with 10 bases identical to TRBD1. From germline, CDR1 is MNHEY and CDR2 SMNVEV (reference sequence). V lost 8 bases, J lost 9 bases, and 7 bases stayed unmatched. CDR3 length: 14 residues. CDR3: CASQPGQGLSPLHF. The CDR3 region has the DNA TGTGCCAGCCAGCCGGGACAGGGGCTTTCACCCCTCCACTTT.

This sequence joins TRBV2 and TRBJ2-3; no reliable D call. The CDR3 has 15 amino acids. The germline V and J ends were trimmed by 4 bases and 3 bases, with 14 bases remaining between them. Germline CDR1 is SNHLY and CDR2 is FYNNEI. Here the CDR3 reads CASSGGSRSTDTQYF. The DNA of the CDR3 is TGTGCCAGCAGTGGGGGATCGCGTTCGACAGATACGCAGTATTTT.

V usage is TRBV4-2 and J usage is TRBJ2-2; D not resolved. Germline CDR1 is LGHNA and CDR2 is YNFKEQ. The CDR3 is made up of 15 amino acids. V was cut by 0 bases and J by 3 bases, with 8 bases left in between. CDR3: CASSQDGRDTGELFF. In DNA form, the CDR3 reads TGTGCCAGCAGCCAAGATGGTCGGGACACCGGGGAGCTGTTTTTT.

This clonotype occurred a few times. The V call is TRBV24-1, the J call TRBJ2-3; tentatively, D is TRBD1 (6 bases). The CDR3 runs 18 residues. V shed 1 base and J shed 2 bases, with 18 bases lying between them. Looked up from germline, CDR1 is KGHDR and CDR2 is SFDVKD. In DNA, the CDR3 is TGTGCCACCAGTGATTTCGGGGAGAAGACAGGAACCACAGATACGCAGTATTTT. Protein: CATSDFGEKTGTTDTQYF.

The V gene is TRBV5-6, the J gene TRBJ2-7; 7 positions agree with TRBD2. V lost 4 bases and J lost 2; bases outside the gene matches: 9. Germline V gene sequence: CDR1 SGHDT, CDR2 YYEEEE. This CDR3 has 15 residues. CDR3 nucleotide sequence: TGTGCCAGCAGCCCTTATCGCGGGAGTCCCTACGAGCAGTACTTC. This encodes CASSPYRGSPYEQYF.

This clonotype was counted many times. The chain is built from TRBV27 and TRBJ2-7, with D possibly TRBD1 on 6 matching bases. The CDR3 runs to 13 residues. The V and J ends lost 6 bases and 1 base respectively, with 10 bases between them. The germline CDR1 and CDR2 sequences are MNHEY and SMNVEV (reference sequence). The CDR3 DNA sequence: TGTGCCAGCAGACAGGGACCTTCCTACGAGCAGTACTTC. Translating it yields CASRQGPSYEQYF.

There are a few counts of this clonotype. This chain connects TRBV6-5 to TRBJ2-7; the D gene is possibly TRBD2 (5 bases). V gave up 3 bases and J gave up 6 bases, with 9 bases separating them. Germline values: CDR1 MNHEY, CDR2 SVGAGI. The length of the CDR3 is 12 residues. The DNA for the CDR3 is TGTGCCAGCAGTTATAACGGGGTCGAGCAGTACTTC. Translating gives CASSYNGVEQYF.

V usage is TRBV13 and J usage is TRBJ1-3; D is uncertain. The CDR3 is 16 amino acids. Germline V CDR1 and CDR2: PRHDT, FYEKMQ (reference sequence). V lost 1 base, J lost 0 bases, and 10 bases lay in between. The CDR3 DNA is TGTGCCAGCAGCTTAGAGTCCCTGAGCTCTGGAAACACCATATATTTT. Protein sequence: CASSLESLSSGNTIYF. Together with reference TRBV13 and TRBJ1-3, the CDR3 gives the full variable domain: AAGVIQSPRHLIKEKRETATLKCYPIPRHDTVYWYQQGPGQDPQFLISFYEKMQSDKGSIPDRFSAQQFSDYHSELNMSSLELGDSALYFCASSLESLSSGNTIYFGEGSWLTVV.